This TCR beta chain was sequenced during a study of T cell repertoires in cytomegalovirus infection. CDR1 and CDR2 from the germline V gene are SGHVS and FNYEAQ. The V end lost 5 bases, the J end lost 4 bases, and 15 bases lay between the germline ends. The CDR3 consists of 15 residues. TCRdb fed the reads into MiXCR, producing one record per CDR3 protein. This table has 150,000 to 160,000 distinct CDR3 sequences, 23% appearing once. The source material was PBMCs. The source is a human donor in good health (CMV status not recorded). Some clones in this sample may be carry-over from other donors' samples. This rearrangement joins TRBV7-6 to TRBJ2-1; D is possibly TRBD2 (5 bases). CDR3 DNA: TGTGCCAGCAGCCTGTTAGCGTCGGCTTACAATGAGCAGTTCTTC. Translation gives CASSLLASAYNEQFF.